This entry describes one T cell receptor (beta chain). Its antigen is unknown. The source of the sample is a study of T cells in localized non-small cell lung cancer. Produced via immunoSEQ multiplex PCR; TCRdb's table is partial and in-frame only. Among some 25,000 clones listed, more than 90% were seen once. J lost 3 bases, V lost 1 base, and 2 bases had no gene match. Germline values: CDR1 SGHAT, CDR2 FQDESV (reference sequence). CDR3 size: 15 residues. General study results and limits: Heterogeneity remains possible, as sequencing covered one tumor region only. The highest T cell clonality was in uninvolved adjacent lung, above tumor. Within adjacent lung there appeared a median approximately 58 of the top 100 tumor clones.

This sample comprised peripheral blood, obtained before any cancer treatment. The V call is TRBV11-1, the J call TRBJ2-1, with 8 nucleotides matching TRBD2. The source of this sequence is a man aged 40 to 69 with stage III squamous cell lung carcinoma. This CDR3 is CASSLGRGGYNEQFF. CDR3 DNA sequence: TGTGCCAGCAGCTTAGGACGGGGGGGCTACAATGAGCAGTTCTTC. Supplemented by reference TRBV11-1 and TRBJ2-1, the full variable domain reads EAEVAQSPRYKITEKSQAVAFWCDPISGHATLYWYRQILGQGPELLVQFQDESVVDDSQLPKDRFSAERLKGVDSTLKIQPAELGDSAMYLCASSLGRGGYNEQFFGPGTRLTVL.